This passage covers 13 T cell receptor beta chains from one sample sequenced in a study of T cells in localized non-small cell lung cancer. This table comes from immunoSEQ multiplex PCR, and its TCRdb copy is limited to in-frame clones, with some not included. The top ten hold around 4.3% of the sample, which has 35,000 or so clones, roughly 90% seen once. Sequenced here: peripheral blood, sampled before any cancer treatment. These receptors were collected from a man aged 35-75 years with stage I lung adenocarcinoma.

The rearrangement uses TRBV30 and TRBJ1-1, with 7 bases aligning to TRBD1. The length of the CDR3 is 14 residues. V gave up 1 base and J gave up 5 bases; unmatched junction bases: 7. From germline, CDR1 is GTSNPN and CDR2 SVGIG (reference sequence). The CDR3 coding sequence is TGTGCCTGGAGTGGGATAACAGGGGAAACTGAAGCTTTCTTT. Amino acid sequence: CAWSGITGETEAFF.

This clone came up once. The genes are TRBV9 and TRBJ1-2; TRBD1 aligns across 10 bases. Per the germline V gene, CDR1 is SGDLS and CDR2 is YYNGEE. The J segment lost 4 bases and the V segment lost 3 bases, leaving 6 bases of the junction unmatched. CDR3 length: 15 amino acids. The CDR3 DNA is TGTGCCAGCAGCGGACAGGGGGCGCCTAGCTATGGCTACACCTTC. The encoded protein is CASSGQGAPSYGYTF.

The J gene is TRBJ2-7, the V gene TRBV5-4, with unresolved D. CDR1 SGHNT and CDR2 YYREEE come from the germline V gene (reference sequence). Between the trimmed V and J ends, which lost 0 bases and 0 bases, there was a span of 10 bases. The CDR3 has 15 residues. CDR3 nucleotides: TGTGCCAGCAGCTTGGCGCCAGATAGCTCCTACGAGCAGTACTTC. Its protein is CASSLAPDSSYEQYF.

This chain connects TRBV30 to TRBJ1-6; D possibly corresponds to TRBD1 (6 bases). V was clipped by 3 bases and J by 7 bases, with 10 bases between them. This CDR3 has 13 residues. Germline V gene sequence: CDR1 GTSNPN, CDR2 SVGIG (reference sequence). In DNA form, the CDR3 reads TGTGCCTGGAGGGACAGTCAGAATTCACCCCTCCACTTT. It codes for CAWRDSQNSPLHF. Full variable domain (outside the CDR3, taken from reference TRBV30 and TRBJ1-6): SQTIHQWPATLVQPVGSPLSLECTVEGTSNPNLYWYRQAAGRGLQLLFYSVGIGQISSEVPQNLSASRPQDRQFILSSKKLLLSDSGFYLCAWRDSQNSPLHFGNGTRLTVT.

The CDR3 bases are TGTGCCAGCAGCTTGGCCCCGACAGGGATGAACACTGAAGCTTTCTTT. Its translation: CASSLAPTGMNTEAFF. The chain uses TRBV5-4 and TRBJ1-1, with 7 bases matching TRBD1. After removal of 0 bases from V and 0 bases from J, the junction contained 5 bases not matched to a gene. The CDR3 is 16 amino acids. Germline CDR1 SGHNT, CDR2 YYREEE (reference sequence). Full variable domain (outside the CDR3, taken from reference TRBV5-4 and TRBJ1-1): ETGVTQSPTHLIKTRGQQVTLRCSSQSGHNTVSWYQQALGQGPQFIFQYYREEENGRGNFPPRFSGLQFPNYSSELNVNALELDDSALYLCASSLAPTGMNTEAFFGQGTRLTVV.

This clone was counted only a few times. At one of its ends the junction is not consistent with the germline gene, which may arise from a read error. This chain links TRBV2 with TRBJ1-2; TRBD1 agrees at 7 bases. The germline gives CDR1 SNHLY, CDR2 FYNNEI. This CDR3 has 10 residues. CDR3 in DNA: TGTGCCAGCACCGACGACAGGGTCGGCTTC. Protein sequence: CASTDDRVGF.

The chain employs TRBV6-5 and TRBJ1-4; the match to TRBD1 covers 9 bases. Per germline, CDR1 MNHEY and CDR2 SVGAGI. The V segment lost 11 bases and the J segment 8 bases; nucleotides outside the gene matches: 15. The CDR3 spans 15 residues. The CDR3 is CAGNLTGTGREKLFF. In DNA, the CDR3 is TGTGCCGGCAACTTAACCGGGACAGGGCGAGAAAAACTGTTTTTT.

The J gene is TRBJ1-1, the V gene TRBV25-1, with D maybe TRBD1 (5 bases). V was trimmed by 6 bases and J by 1 base, leaving 12 bases between them. Germline CDR1 MGHDK, CDR2 SYGVNS. CDR3 length equals 14 residues. CDR3 residues: CASSKRTGNTEAFF. The CDR3 DNA reads as TGTGCCAGCAGCAAACGAACAGGGAACACTGAAGCTTTCTTT.

V is TRBV7-9 and J is TRBJ1-2; 9 bases map to TRBD1. Losses at the gene ends were 2 bases for V and 3 bases for J; bases not matched to a gene: 10. This CDR3 is built from 17 residues. Germline lookup yields CDR1 SEHNR and CDR2 FQNEAQ (reference sequence). The CDR3 sequence is CASSLTTGTGKYYGYTF. CDR3 sequence (DNA): TGTGCCAGCAGCTTAACAACCGGGACAGGGAAATACTATGGCTACACCTTC.

CDR3 nucleotide sequence: TGTGCCAGCAACGGTGAGGGGGAAAAACTGTTTTTT. Its protein is CASNGEGEKLFF. V and J are TRBV6-1 and TRBJ1-4, with D possibly TRBD1 on 5 matching bases. CDR3 length equals 12 residues. V gave up 7 bases and J gave up 8 bases, with 11 bases separating them. Per germline, CDR1 MNHNS and CDR2 SASEGT.

The chain couples TRBV9 to TRBJ2-2; D gene uncertain. V was trimmed by 3 bases and J by 3 bases, leaving 12 bases between them. The length of the CDR3 is 15 residues. Per germline, CDR1 SGDLS and CDR2 YYNGEE. The CDR3 protein is CASSGGGPDTGELFF. CDR3 bases: TGTGCCAGCAGCGGCGGTGGGCCGGACACCGGGGAGCTGTTTTTT.

This sequence joins TRBV30 and TRBJ1-1; D gene unclear. The germline V and J ends were trimmed by 1 base and 3 bases, with 9 bases remaining between them. This CDR3 has 13 residues. Looked up from germline, CDR1 is GTSNPN and CDR2 is SVGIG (reference sequence). The CDR3 coding sequence is TGTGCCTGGAGTGGGAGGATAGACACTGAAGCTTTCTTT. This gives the protein CAWSGRIDTEAFF.

The CDR3 sequence is CASSSSGDSNTGELFF. DNA for the CDR3: TGTGCCAGCAGTTCGTCAGGGGATTCGAACACCGGGGAGCTGTTTTTT. The chain uses TRBV6-6 and TRBJ2-2; D might be TRBD1 (6 bases). The germline CDR1 and CDR2 sequences are MNHNY and SVGAGI (reference sequence). This CDR3 spans 16 amino acids. With 4 bases removed from V and 0 bases from J, the gap between germline ends came to 12 bases.